This paragraph covers one T cell receptor (beta chain) sequence. Original handling: Cell counts per sample came from amplifying reference gene primers. The table came from immunoSEQ multiplex PCR; TCRdb's copy has only in-frame clones and leaves some out. The V and J calls and clone size were taken over from that table, and D and trimming were inferred from the DNA. The repertoire includes some 120,000 clones, 75% to 85% of them detected once, and more than 35% sits in the top ten. These data belong to a study of blood T cell repertoires in COVID-19. The wider study: Material from acute and convalescent COVID-19 was sourced from the United States, Italy and Spain.

Germline loops: CDR1 SGHAT, CDR2 FQNNGV. Trimming removed 3 bases from V and 8 bases from J, with 10 bases in between. The CDR3 length is 13 residues. This TCR was recovered from a man aged 40-49 years with active or convalescent COVID-19. The sample was peripheral blood. The chain uses TRBV11-2 and TRBJ2-2; the D gene is possibly TRBD2 (6 bases). CDR3 amino acids: CASSFIREGELFF. The CDR3 DNA sequence: TGTGCCAGCAGCTTTATCCGGGAGGGGGAGCTGTTTTTT. The entire variable domain, with the rest obtained from reference TRBV11-2 and TRBJ2-2, is as follows: EAGVAQSPRYKIIEKRQSVAFWCNPISGHATLYWYQQILGQGPKLLIQFQNNGVVDDSQLPKDRFSAERLKGVDSTLKIQPAKLEDSAVYLCASSFIREGELFFGEGSRLTVL.